The 31 T cell receptor beta chains reported below all come from one sample, sequenced in a study of tumor-infiltrating lymphocytes in primary liver carcinoma. Extraction also yielded germline DNA, while blood RNA was obtained from unsorted whole blood. The input was approximately 0.45 ug total RNA; TCR beta cDNA was made from it with a constant-region primer. Sequencing libraries for TCR beta derived from three nested multiplex PCR rounds that used slightly modified ARM-PCR. For approximately 9 cycles apiece, the opening two PCR rounds ran with TRBV1-TRBV30 forward primers and a C-beta reverse primer. Each CDR3 protein is one row after TCRdb ran MiXCR on the multiplex PCR reads. The sample has approximately 340,000 distinct CDR3 sequences; about 65% are singletons. Sequencing was done on a sample of peripheral blood. All receptors derive from a man aged 35-49 years with primary liver carcinoma and hepatitis B virus infection.

This chain connects TRBV11-3 to TRBJ2-1; no clear D gene. This CDR3 is 13 amino acids long. Germline CDR1 SGHNT, CDR2 YENEEA. CDR3 DNA: TGTACCTGCAGCTCGGTTCCAGGCAATGAGCAGTTCTTC. Residues: CTCSSVPGNEQFF. Full variable domain (rest looked up from reference TRBV11-3 and TRBJ2-1): EAGVVQSPRYKIIEKKQPVAFWCNPISGHNTLYWYLQNLGQGPELLIRYENEEAVDDSQLPKDRFSAERLKGVDSTLKIQPAELGDSAVYLCTCSSVPGNEQFFGPGTRLTVL.

As to this clonotype: One base away lies a much larger clone, so this may be a sequencing read error. CDR3 sequence: CAISRTRDYEQYF. In DNA form, the CDR3 reads TGTGCCATCAGCAGAACACGAGACTACGAGCAGTACTTC. The gene calls are TRBV6-2 or TRBV6-3 and TRBJ2-7, with D unresolved. This CDR3 comprises 13 residues. Germline assignment: CDR1 MNHEY and CDR2 SVGEGT. V was clipped by 10 bases and J by 3 bases, with 16 bases between them.

This clonotype showed up many times. The V call is TRBV5-4, the J call TRBJ2-7, with 8 positions matching TRBD1. Trimming at V came to 4 bases and at J to 5 bases, leaving 5 bases not matched to a gene. CDR1 SGHNT and CDR2 YYREEE come from the germline V gene (reference sequence). This CDR3 is 13 amino acids long. The CDR3 spells CASSVQGADEQYF. CDR3 in DNA: TGTGCCAGCAGCGTGCAGGGGGCCGACGAGCAGTACTTC.

A remark on this clonotype: This may arise from a read error, as a much more abundant clone is one base away. This sequence joins TRBV4-1 and TRBJ1-2; no definite D call. CDR3 length equals 15 residues. CDR1 and CDR2 from the germline V gene are MGHRA and YSYEKL. The CDR3 nucleotides are TGCGTCAGCAGCCAACCTTTTCGGGGTCGTGATGGCTACACCTTC. As protein: CVSSQPFRGRDGYTF.

Ten or more counts support this clonotype. The chain recombines TRBV12-3 or TRBV12-4 with TRBJ2-3, with D tentatively TRBD2 (7 bases). Trimming cost V 10 bases and J 0 bases, with 17 bases left between them. This CDR3 region has 15 residues. CDR3 coding DNA: TGTGCCACCAACGTAGGGGGGGCAAGCACAGATACGCAGTATTTT. This translates into CATNVGGASTDTQYF.

About this clonotype itself: This may be a read error: a much more frequent sequence differs by one nucleotide. The chain has TRBV4-1 and TRBJ2-3, with 13 bases identical to TRBD2. The CDR3 is made up of 16 amino acids. Germline-derived CDR1 and CDR2 are MGHRA and YSYEKL. The CDR3 reads CTSSRKLAGGVDTQYF. The CDR3 DNA reads TGCACCAGCAGCCGAAAACTAGCGGGAGGGGTAGATACGCAGTATTTT.

Concerning this clonotype: A much larger clone is a single base away; this may be a read error. V usage is TRBV6-2 or TRBV6-3 and J usage is TRBJ2-1; D call uncertain. Per the germline V gene, CDR1 is MNHEY and CDR2 is SVGEGT. The CDR3 extends over 12 amino acids. V was pared by 7 bases and J by 3 bases, with 7 bases between. The CDR3 DNA sequence: TGTGCCAGCATGCACGGCTACAATGAGCAGTTCTTC. Translation: CASMHGYNEQFF.

This clonotype was recorded at least ten times. The chain couples TRBV6-5 to TRBJ2-1; 10 bases match TRBD1. The V gene end was trimmed by 1 base and the J gene end by 7 bases; junction bases not matched to a gene: 4. This CDR3 has 15 residues. The germline V gene encodes CDR1 MNHEY and CDR2 SVGAGI. The CDR3 reads CASSYYMDRGNEQFF. The CDR3 DNA follows: TGTGCCAGCAGTTACTACATGGACAGGGGGAATGAGCAGTTCTTC.

Turning to this clonotype: One end of the junction does not line up with germline, which may come from a read error. The gene calls are TRBV10-3 and TRBJ2-1; 12 positions agree with TRBD2. The CDR3 runs 16 residues. Germline V gene data show CDR1 as ENHRY and CDR2 as SYGVKD. The CDR3 spells CAISETSGRSPNEQFF. In DNA form, the CDR3 reads TGTGCCATCAGTGAGACTAGCGGGAGGTCCCCCAATGAACAGTTCTTC.

This clonotype occurred many times. V usage is TRBV6-1 and J usage is TRBJ2-1, with 14 bases that match TRBD2. The CDR3 has 13 residues. V was pared by 7 bases and J by 8 bases, with 1 base of the junction left unmatched. CDR1 MNHNS and CDR2 SASEGT come from the germline V gene. The CDR3 region is CASTGLAGDEQFF. In nucleotides, the CDR3 is TGTGCCAGCACGGGACTAGCGGGAGATGAGCAGTTCTTC.

Remarks on this clonotype: As the CDR3 is not closed by the conserved phenylalanine or tryptophan, this likely results from a read error. The limits of the CDR3 on the DNA are not certain, so only TCRdb's listed CDR3 is given. The J gene is TRBJ2-1, the V gene TRBV11-1; the tabulated D call, TRBD1, remains unverified against the DNA. Germline CDR1 and CDR2: SGHAT and FQDESV (reference sequence). The CDR3 sequence runs 15 residues, both termini included. The CDR3 loop is CASSPGTITYNEQLI.

On this clonotype itself: A clone one base away is much larger, so this may be a read error. Since the CDR3 does not end with the conserved phenylalanine or tryptophan, this likely comes from a read error. This chain joins TRBV10-3 and TRBJ2-1; possibly TRBD2 for D (6 bases). V dropped 9 bases and J dropped 2 bases, with 11 bases sitting between them. The germline V gene has CDR1 ENHRY and CDR2 SYGVKD. The CDR3 is 13 residues long. CDR3 in DNA: TGTGCCATTTCCGGGAGCCCCTACAATGAGCAGTTCTTA. It translates to CAISGSPYNEQFL.

About this clonotype: A read error may explain this, as a much larger clone is one base away. The chain combines TRBV6-5 with TRBJ2-3; a possible D gene is TRBD1 (5 bases). The V end was cut by 5 bases, the J end by 7 bases, with 16 bases between. Per the germline V gene, CDR1 is MNHEY and CDR2 is SVGAGI. This CDR3 contains 14 residues. The CDR3 reads CASSRGSRANTQYF. Here the CDR3 DNA reads TGTGCCAGCAGTAGGGGCAGCAGAGCAAATACGCAGTATTTT.

This clonotype was counted only a few times. The rearrangement links TRBV28 to TRBJ2-5; perhaps D is TRBD1 or TRBD2 (5 bases each). Trimming removed 8 bases at V and 5 bases at J, with 18 bases between. Germline V gene data show CDR1 as MDHEN and CDR2 as SYDVKM. CDR3 length: 14 amino acids. CDR3 loop: CASEGTRERETQYF. CDR3 coding DNA: TGTGCCAGCGAGGGGACCAGGGAGAGGGAGACCCAGTACTTC.

As for this clonotype: An end of the junction does not agree with germline; a read error may underlie this. The rearrangement joins TRBV6-5 to TRBJ2-7, with a tentative D call TRBD2 (5 bases). Germline lookup yields CDR1 MNHEY and CDR2 SVGAGI. The CDR3 contains 13 residues. This CDR3 is CASRRGPDYERYF. CDR3 DNA sequence: TGTGCCAGCAGAAGAGGACCCGACTACGAGCGGTACTTC.

This clonotype was observed many times. The chain recombines TRBV6-1 with TRBJ2-3, with D uncertain. CDR1 is MNHNS and CDR2 is SASEGT in the germline V gene. Trimming cost V 7 bases and J 0 bases, with 14 bases left between them. CDR3 length equals 15 residues. For the CDR3, the DNA is TGTGCCAGCACCCCCAGGTCCACTAGCACAGATACGCAGTATTTT. Its protein is CASTPRSTSTDTQYF.

This clonotype was seen at least ten times. The J gene is TRBJ2-5, the V gene TRBV6-5; weak D call: TRBD1 (6 bases). CDR3 length: 15 residues. V lost 0 bases and J 6 bases, leaving 14 bases between the germline ends. CDR1 and CDR2 (germline): MNHEY, SVGAGI. CDR3 sequence: CASSYSTGMEKTQYF. CDR3 nucleotides: TGTGCCAGCAGTTACTCAACAGGGATGGAAAAGACCCAGTACTTC.

This sequence joins TRBV11-2 and TRBJ2-5; 9 positions agree with TRBD2. Germline-derived CDR1 and CDR2 are SGHAT and FQNNGV. V dropped 7 bases and J dropped 2; count of bases not matched to a gene: 2. CDR3 size: 13 residues. The CDR3 is CASKGLAQETQYF. The CDR3, as DNA: TGTGCCAGCAAAGGACTAGCGCAAGAGACCCAGTACTTC.

Note on this clonotype: A junction end diverges from the germline sequence, so it may reflect a read error. In nucleotides, the CDR3 is TGTGCCAGCAGTCCAGGGACTAGCTCTGCAGATACGCTGTATTTT. Protein product: CASSPGTSSADTLYF. The rearrangement joins TRBV11-2 to TRBJ2-3; 9 nucleotides match TRBD2. CDR1 is SGHAT, CDR2 FQNNGV, per germline. The CDR3 length is 15 residues.

Of note for this clonotype: Germline is not matched at one junction end, which may reflect a read error. The chain employs TRBV11-1 and TRBJ2-4, with D tentatively TRBD2 (6 bases). The CDR3 length is 16 residues. Germline CDR1 reads SGHAT; CDR2 reads FQDESV (reference sequence). CDR3 sequence reads: CVSSLAVELAKSIQYF. The CDR3 nucleotides are TGTGTCAGCAGCTTAGCGGTCGAGTTAGCCAAAAGCATTCAGTACTTC.

Comments on this clonotype: This may arise from a read error, as a much more abundant clone is one base away. V and J are TRBV12-5 and TRBJ2-5, with D possibly being TRBD2 (6 bases). The CDR3 runs to 16 residues. Per the germline V gene, CDR1 is LGHNT and CDR2 is FRNRAP. V lost 2 bases to trimming and J lost 5 bases, with 18 bases between them. As DNA, the CDR3 is TGTGCTAGTGGTTTGTCCATATCGGGAGAAGGGGAGACCCAGTACTTC. Protein product: CASGLSISGEGETQYF.

This clonotype was seen only once. The junction differs from germline at one of its ends, possibly a read error. J is TRBJ1-2 and V is TRBV7-9; D might be TRBD1 (5 bases). CDR1 and CDR2 (germline): SEHNR, FQNEAQ (reference sequence). The CDR3 consists of 14 residues. CDR3 amino acids: CASSFEGLGYGYTF. In DNA, the CDR3 is TGTGCCAGCAGCTTTGAGGGGCTGGGCTATGGCTATACCTTC.

This clonotype was counted at least ten times. The chain uses TRBV4-1 and TRBJ1-3; D is unresolved. This CDR3 has 14 amino acids. V was shortened by 4 bases and J by 0 bases, with 7 bases between the two germline ends. The germline V gene encodes CDR1 MGHRA and CDR2 YSYEKL. The chain's CDR3 is CASSPEISGNTIYF. The CDR3, as DNA: TGCGCCAGCAGCCCAGAAATCTCTGGAAACACCATATATTTT.

Turning to this clonotype: Compared with germline, one end of the junction differs, possibly owing to a read error. CDR3 loop: CASSQKSSQYNEQIF. The CDR3 coding sequence is TGTGCCAGCAGCCAGAAGTCCTCACAGTACAATGAGCAGATCTTT. The rearrangement links TRBV11-3 to TRBJ2-1; D unclear. CDR3 length: 15 residues. The germline V gene has CDR1 SGHNT and CDR2 YENEEA.

On this clonotype itself: It may be a read error: a sequence one base away is much more abundant. V and J are TRBV12-3 or TRBV12-4 and TRBJ2-5; D gene uncertain. V gave up 7 bases and J gave up 1 base, with 10 bases separating them. The length of the CDR3 is 13 residues. DNA of the CDR3: TGTGCCAGCATTGCCGCGGTCCAAGAGACCCAGTACTTC. It encodes CASIAAVQETQYF.

This clonotype was seen repeatedly, ten times or more. J is TRBJ2-6 and V is TRBV6-6; D unresolved. This CDR3 has 20 residues. V shed 0 bases and J shed 0 bases, with 18 bases lying between them. The V gene's germline CDR1 is MNHNY and CDR2 SVGAGI (reference sequence). The CDR3: CASSYSPDTVKSSGANVLTF. The CDR3 region has the DNA TGTGCCAGCAGTTACTCCCCCGACACGGTAAAGAGCTCTGGGGCCAACGTCCTGACTTTC.

This clonotype occurred many times. The V call is TRBV5-1, the J call TRBJ2-1; D not resolved. V was cut by 0 bases and J by 5 bases, with 6 bases left in between. The germline V gene encodes CDR1 SGHRS and CDR2 YFSETQ. This CDR3 contains 13 residues. The CDR3 DNA sequence: TGCGCCAGCAGCTTGGCCCCTAACAATGAGCAGTTCTTC. Translated, it gives CASSLAPNNEQFF.

This clonotype was recorded a few times. CDR3 in amino acids: CATSGVTSYNEQFF. In nucleotides, the CDR3 is TGTGCCACCAGTGGCGTTACTTCCTACAATGAGCAGTTCTTC. The chain couples TRBV24-1 to TRBJ2-1; D is unclear. The V gene's germline CDR1 is KGHDR and CDR2 SFDVKD. The ends were cut back, 5 bases at V and 1 base at J, with 8 bases in the middle. The CDR3 covers 14 residues.

This clonotype was recorded a few times. A much bigger clone sits one base away, suggesting this may be a read error. The chain uses TRBV29-1 and TRBJ1-2; D possibly corresponds to TRBD1 (6 bases). CDR1 is SQVTM and CDR2 is ANQGSEA in the germline V gene. The CDR3 sequence is 12 residues long. CDR3 protein: CIVGPGAYGYTF. In DNA, the CDR3 is TGCATCGTTGGACCGGGGGCCTATGGCTACACCTTC.

Notes on this clonotype: A much larger clone differs from this one at a single base, so this may be a read error. V usage is TRBV6-6 and J usage is TRBJ2-1; D is perhaps TRBD2 (6 bases). CDR1 is MNHNY, CDR2 SVGAGI, per germline (reference sequence). This CDR3 has 14 amino acids. CDR3 loop: CSSGRDSSYNEQFF. As DNA, the CDR3 is TGTTCCAGCGGACGGGACTCTTCCTACAATGAGCAGTTCTTC.

This clonotype was detected many times. V is TRBV6-6 and J is TRBJ1-2; D perhaps matches TRBD1 (6 bases). Per the germline V gene, CDR1 is MNHNY and CDR2 is SVGAGI (reference sequence). V gave up 1 base and J gave up 3 bases, with 12 bases separating them. The CDR3 totals 15 residues. CDR3 sequence (DNA): TGTGCCAGCAGTTACTTGGGGGGGCAGGACTATGGCTACACCTTC. This gives the protein CASSYLGGQDYGYTF.